The rows below give T cell receptor beta chains drawn from one sample of a study of control samples from healthy donors and cancer patients. Data came from immunoSEQ multiplex PCR; TCRdb stores just in-frame clones and leaves some out. Of around 100,000 clones in the sample, just over 85% were seen once. Sample: blood. The receptor source for this set is a man aged 30 to 45 in good health. The CDR3 runs from the conserved cysteine through the conserved F or W. D genes are given only for firm matches. Clone size is shown for a subset of rows, as once, few, many or a class of expanded clone.

abundance,d_gene,v_gene,j_gene,CDR3aa,CDR3nt
.,.,TRBV19,TRBJ2-1,CASSIRLGEQFF,TGTGCCAGTAGTATACGGCTAGGTGAGCAGTTCTTC
.,TRBD2,TRBV3-1/TRBV3-2,TRBJ2-1,CASRTGREGLNEQFF,TGTGCCAGCAGAACTGGGCGGGAGGGCCTCAATGAGCAGTTCTTC
few,TRBD2,TRBV5-1,TRBJ2-7,CASSLFTSGDYEQYF,TGCGCCAGCAGCTTATTTACTAGCGGGGACTACGAGCAGTACTTC
.,TRBD1,TRBV5-5,TRBJ2-7,CASSLSVETGSYEQYF,TGTGCCAGCAGCTTGTCTGTGGAGACAGGGTCCTACGAGCAGTACTTC
.,.,TRBV7-6,TRBJ2-5,CASSLAQSPETQYF,TGTGCCAGCAGCTTAGCGCAGTCCCCAGAGACCCAGTACTTC
once,.,TRBV19,TRBJ2-6,CASSIRRPNSGANVLTF,TGTGCCAGTAGTATACGTAGACCGAACTCTGGGGCCAACGTCCTGACTTTC
.,TRBD2,TRBV7-2,TRBJ2-7,CASSLGLAGEGHEQYF,TGTGCCAGCAGCTTAGGACTAGCGGGAGAAGGCCACGAGCAGTACTTC
.,TRBD1,TRBV10-3,TRBJ1-2,CAIWTGGNINYGYTF,TGTGCCATTTGGACAGGGGGGAATATTAACTATGGCTACACCTTC
.,.,TRBV10-3,TRBJ2-7,CAISELPYEQYF,TGTGCCATCAGTGAATTACCCTACGAGCAGTACTTC
.,.,TRBV7-2,TRBJ1-5,CASSPGWGNQPQHF,TGTGCCAGCAGCCCGGGCTGGGGCAATCAGCCCCAGCATTTT
once,.,TRBV5-1,TRBJ1-3,CASSLEGGNTIYF,TGCGCCAGCAGCTTGGAAGGTGGAAACACCATATATTTT
.,.,TRBV19,TRBJ2-3,CASSLGTPDTQYF,TGTGCCAGTAGTCTAGGGACTCCAGATACGCAGTATTTT
few,.,TRBV19,TRBJ1-5,CASRGGMAQHF,TGTGCCAGTAGGGGGGGGATGGCCCAGCATTTT
.,.,TRBV7-2,TRBJ1-1,CASTPRRGSPEAFF,TGTGCCAGCACCCCCAGGAGGGGAAGCCCTGAAGCTTTCTTT
.,TRBD2,TRBV7-2,TRBJ2-1,CASSLILAGGRNEQFF,TGTGCCAGCAGCCTGATACTAGCGGGAGGGCGGAATGAGCAGTTCTTC
once,.,TRBV28,TRBJ1-5,CASSRPDRLNQPQHF,TGTGCCAGCAGCCGCCCCGACAGATTAAATCAGCCCCAGCATTTT
once,.,TRBV4-1,TRBJ2-4,CASSQLDIQYF,TGCGCCAGCAGCCAACTTGACATTCAGTACTTC
.,.,TRBV24-1,TRBJ2-7,CATSGISGSQYF,TGTGCCACCAGTGGTATTTCCGGGAGCCAGTACTTC
.,.,TRBV4-2,TRBJ1-1,CASSQDKAEGNTEAFF,TGTGCCAGCAGCCAAGATAAGGCGGAGGGGAACACTGAAGCTTTCTTT
medium-sized,TRBD1,TRBV7-6,TRBJ2-1,CASSLRLGTGPNNEQFF,TGTGCCAGCAGCTTACGGTTGGGGACAGGGCCCAACAATGAGCAGTTCTTC
.,.,TRBV11-3,TRBJ1-4,CASSLTGVRGEKLFF,TGTGCCAGCAGCCTCACCGGGGTTCGGGGTGAAAAACTGTTTTTT
.,TRBD1,TRBV29-1,TRBJ2-3,CSVAPGQGNTDTQYF,TGCAGCGTTGCACCGGGACAGGGTAACACAGATACGCAGTATTTT
.,.,TRBV7-9,TRBJ2-7,CASSTRTESYEQYF,TGTGCCAGCAGCACCCGGACAGAGAGCTACGAGCAGTACTTC
.,TRBD2,TRBV9,TRBJ2-1,CASSVLAEIDNEQFF,TGTGCCAGCAGCGTCCTAGCGGAGATTGACAATGAGCAGTTCTTC
.,.,TRBV4-1,TRBJ2-3,CASSLRWGDSGTDTQYF,TGCGCCAGCAGCCTAAGGTGGGGAGACTCTGGCACAGATACGCAGTATTTT
.,.,TRBV10-3,TRBJ2-5,CAISPRDSGTQYF,TGTGCCATCAGTCCCCGGGACTCTGGGACCCAGTACTTC
.,.,TRBV30,TRBJ2-1,CAWGSGLLYNEQFF,TGTGCCTGGGGATCGGGACTTCTATACAATGAGCAGTTCTTC
.,.,TRBV27,TRBJ2-3,CASSLGRSTDTQYF,TGTGCCAGCAGTTTAGGGCGGAGCACAGATACGCAGTATTTT
once,.,TRBV28,TRBJ1-2,CASSLNFYGYTF,TGTGCCAGCAGTTTAAATTTTTATGGCTACACCTTC
.,TRBD1,TRBV12-3/TRBV12-4,TRBJ1-1,CASSGTGTEAFF,TGTGCCAGCAGTGGGACAGGCACTGAAGCTTTCTTT
few,.,TRBV4-1,TRBJ1-5,CASSQAAGDSNQPQHF,TGCGCCAGCAGCCAAGCGGCAGGGGATAGCAATCAGCCCCAGCATTTT
few,TRBD1,TRBV10-3,TRBJ2-3,CAISPGTGSTDTQYF,TGTGCCATCAGTCCGGGGACAGGGAGTACAGATACGCAGTATTTT
.,TRBD1,TRBV7-9,TRBJ1-6,CASRSGGAGSPLHF,TGTGCCAGCAGGTCAGGGGGCGCCGGTTCACCCCTCCACTTT
.,.,TRBV21-1,TRBJ2-4,CASSPLGKTLVAKNIQYF,TGTGCCAGCAGCCCCCTCGGTAAGACTCTGGTAGCCAAAAACATTCAGTACTTC
.,.,TRBV5-1,TRBJ2-1,CASSLVGEQFF,TGCGCCAGCAGCTTGGTTGGTGAGCAGTTCTTC
once,.,TRBV6-6,TRBJ1-2,CASGGRGGYTF,TGTGCCAGCGGCGGCAGGGGCGGCTACACCTTC
.,TRBD1,TRBV15,TRBJ1-1,CATSPRTGGFGEAFF,TGTGCCACCAGCCCCAGGACAGGGGGCTTTGGAGAAGCTTTCTTT
.,.,TRBV30,TRBJ2-1,CAWIFGGSSSYNEQFF,TGTGCCTGGATATTCGGGGGATCGAGCTCCTACAATGAGCAGTTCTTC
.,TRBD1,TRBV4-1,TRBJ1-2,CASSKGTGGGVNYGYTF,TGCGCCAGCAGCAAAGGGACAGGGGGCGGTGTTAACTATGGCTACACCTTC
.,.,TRBV2,TRBJ1-2,CASSVGGSNYGYTF,TGTGCCAGCAGTGTCGGCGGCTCTAACTATGGCTACACCTTC
once,.,TRBV7-9,TRBJ2-1,CASSLDGGDEQFF,TGTGCCAGCAGCTTAGACGGTGGTGATGAGCAGTTCTTC
.,.,TRBV23-1,TRBJ1-4,CASPETSTNEKLFF,TGCGCCAGCCCTGAAACATCGACTAATGAAAAACTGTTTTTT
.,TRBD2,TRBV10-3,TRBJ2-5,CAISEGTSRRETQYF,TGTGCCATCAGTGAAGGGACTAGCAGGAGAGAGACCCAGTACTTC
.,TRBD1,TRBV5-1,TRBJ2-7,CASSRTGLSSYEQYF,TGCGCCAGCAGCCGGACAGGGCTCTCCTCCTACGAGCAGTACTTC
.,TRBD1,TRBV12-5,TRBJ2-5,CASGLKTGGKETQYF,TGTGCTAGTGGTTTGAAGACAGGGGGAAAAGAGACCCAGTACTTC
.,.,TRBV11-2,TRBJ2-7,CASSLDTYEQYF,TGTGCCAGCAGCTTAGACACGTACGAGCAGTACTTC
.,.,TRBV5-1,TRBJ2-5,CASSWGGETQYF,TGCGCCAGCAGCTGGGGTGGGGAGACCCAGTACTTC